The 13 T cell receptor beta chains in this list originate from one sample, sequenced in a study of T cell responses to AZD1222 COVID-19 vaccine. This table comes from immunoSEQ multiplex PCR, and its TCRdb copy is limited to in-frame clones, with some not included. The sample consists of 150,000 or so clones, over 85% of them appearing once. Sequencing was performed on peripheral blood, taken on day 0 of AZD1222 vaccination. These receptors were obtained from an adult in good health.

This clone is a singleton in its sample. The rearrangement uses TRBV3-1 (or the pseudogene TRBV3-2) and TRBJ2-3; tentatively, D is TRBD1 or TRBD2 (5 bases each). V lost 0 bases to trimming and J lost 4 bases, with 8 bases between them. Germline lookup yields CDR1 LGHDT and CDR2 YNNKEL (reference sequence). CDR3 length: 14 residues. The CDR3 is CASSQEGVSDTQYF. The CDR3 DNA is TGTGCCAGCAGCCAAGAGGGGGTTTCAGATACGCAGTATTTT.

Of note for this clone: The same CDR3 arises from other DNA sequences in this sample as well. The V call is TRBV3-1 (or the pseudogene TRBV3-2), the J call TRBJ1-1; D not certain. This CDR3 region has 12 residues. The germline V gene has CDR1 LGHDT and CDR2 YNNKEL (reference sequence). The V and J ends lost 4 bases and 1 base respectively, with 4 bases between them. The CDR3, as DNA: TGTGCCAGCAGCCGGGGGAACACTGAAGCTTTCTTT. This gives the protein CASSRGNTEAFF.

CDR3 sequence reads: CASSLNGGLTEAFF. In DNA form, the CDR3 reads TGTGCCAGCAGCTTAAACGGGGGGCTCACTGAAGCTTTCTTT. The chain recombines TRBV7-2 with TRBJ1-1, with a possible D match to TRBD1 (6 bases). V was shortened by 2 bases and J by 4 bases, with 11 bases between the two germline ends. The CDR3 contains 14 residues. The V gene's germline CDR1 is SGHTA and CDR2 FQGNSA.

The chain carries TRBV27 and TRBJ1-1, with D perhaps matching TRBD1 (6 bases). Per the germline V gene, CDR1 is MNHEY and CDR2 is SMNVEV (reference sequence). This CDR3 comprises 14 residues. The V and J ends lost 5 bases and 4 bases respectively, with 14 bases between them. CDR3: CASSPRTRGTEAFF. CDR3 coding DNA: TGTGCCAGCAGTCCCCGGACCAGGGGCACTGAAGCTTTCTTT.

The chain links TRBV3-1 (or the pseudogene TRBV3-2) to TRBJ2-1, with D possibly called TRBD1 or TRBD2 (6 bases each). The CDR3 runs to 18 residues. Between the trimmed V and J ends, which lost 6 bases and 0 bases, there was a span of 21 bases. CDR1 and CDR2 (germline): LGHDT, YNNKEL (reference sequence). CDR3 bases: TGTGCCAGCAGGGGGGGTGGCAGGGGCCATTACTCCTACAATGAGCAGTTCTTC. Its translation is CASRGGGRGHYSYNEQFF.

V and J are TRBV3-1 (or the pseudogene TRBV3-2) and TRBJ1-5; no clear D. V was shortened by 3 bases and J by 7 bases, with 10 bases between the two germline ends. CDR1 LGHDT and CDR2 YNNKEL come from the germline V gene (reference sequence). The CDR3 loop spans 13 amino acids. CDR3 sequence: CASSQSVVQPQHF. The CDR3 DNA reads as TGTGCCAGCAGCCAGAGCGTAGTCCAGCCCCAGCATTTT.

The V and J genes are TRBV28 and TRBJ1-1; D is unclear. Deletions cut 2 bases from V and 3 bases from J, with 4 bases between. CDR3 length equals 12 residues. Germline assignment: CDR1 MDHEN and CDR2 SYDVKM. The CDR3 protein is CASSLTDTEAFF. For the CDR3, the DNA is TGTGCCAGCAGTTTAACCGACACTGAAGCTTTCTTT.

Turning to this clone: Other DNA sequences within the sample encode an identical CDR3. J is TRBJ1-2 and V is TRBV5-4, with D unclear. CDR1 is SGHNT and CDR2 is YYREEE in the germline V gene (reference sequence). Trimming shortened V by 0 bases and J by 2 bases, and 5 bases separated the two germline ends. CDR3 length: 13 residues. The CDR3 here is CASSLGRNYGYTF. CDR3 DNA sequence: TGTGCCAGCAGCTTGGGGAGGAACTATGGCTACACCTTC.

V is TRBV6-1 and J is TRBJ1-5; no definite D call. Germline CDR1 MNHNS, CDR2 SASEGT. This CDR3 is built from 14 residues. The V end lost 3 bases, the J end lost 6 bases, and 12 bases lay between the germline ends. The CDR3 here is CASSDGALSQPQHF. In DNA, the CDR3 is TGTGCCAGCAGTGATGGAGCTTTAAGTCAGCCCCAGCATTTT.

V and J are TRBV7-9 and TRBJ1-3, with D hard to call. V was cut by 1 base and J by 2 bases, with 3 bases left in between. CDR3 size: 13 residues. Germline V CDR1 and CDR2: SEHNR, FQNEAQ (reference sequence). The CDR3 nucleotides read TGTGCCAGCAGCTTAGACCCTGGAAACACCATATATTTT. Its translation: CASSLDPGNTIYF. Using reference TRBV7-9 and TRBJ1-3 for the parts outside the CDR3, the full variable domain is DTGVSQNPRHKITKRGQNVTFRCDPISEHNRLYWYRQTLGQGPEFLTYFQNEAQLEKSRLLSDRFSAERPKGSFSTLEIQRTEQGDSAMYLCASSLDPGNTIYFGEGSWLTVV.

The chain combines TRBV5-5 with TRBJ2-1; unclear D gene. The CDR3 contains 14 residues. The V end lost 4 bases, the J end lost 1 base, and 9 bases lay between the germline ends. Germline V lookup: CDR1 SGHKS, CDR2 YYEKEE (reference sequence). CDR3 in DNA: TGTGCCAGCAGCCCCCCCGGGTCCTACAATGAGCAGTTCTTC. Translation: CASSPPGSYNEQFF. Complete variable domain (other parts from reference TRBV5-5 and TRBJ2-1): DAGVTQSPTHLIKTRGQQVTLRCSPISGHKSVSWYQQVLGQGPQFIFQYYEKEERGRGNFPDRFSARQFPNYSSELNVNALLLGDSALYLCASSPPGSYNEQFFGPGTRLTVL.

This sequence joins TRBV7-8 and TRBJ1-2; possible D gene TRBD1, 6 bases. Deletions cut 5 bases from V and 7 bases from J, with 11 bases between. Germline lookup yields CDR1 SGHVS and CDR2 FQNEAQ. This CDR3 is built from 12 residues. CDR3 sequence: CASSTGTVGYTF. For the CDR3, the DNA is TGTGCCAGCAGCACAGGGACGGTTGGCTACACCTTC.

Written as DNA, the CDR3 is TGTGCCAGCAGCCCCAAGTGGGGAAGCAATCAGCCCCAGCATTTT. It is translated as CASSPKWGSNQPQHF. This sequence joins TRBV6-5 and TRBJ1-5; D remains ambiguous. Per germline, CDR1 MNHEY and CDR2 SVGAGI. Trimming removed 6 bases from V and 1 base from J, with 13 bases in between. The CDR3 length is 15 residues.